The following is a T cell receptor (beta chain) sequence with its context. The germline V gene has CDR1 SGHKS and CDR2 YYEKEE (reference sequence). Trimming removed 4 bases at V and 6 bases at J, with 14 bases between. The CDR3 spans 13 residues. This sample was taken from a study of shared clonotypes between healthy human individuals. Sequencing used immunoSEQ multiplex PCR; TCRdb keeps in-frame clones, though not all of them. The sample carries roughly 1,600,000 clones, 98% recorded once. The receptor's source is a man aged 25-45 years in good health. The chain has TRBV5-5 and TRBJ2-7; D tentatively fits TRBD1 or TRBD2 (5 bases each). The material sequenced was naive CD4+ T cells sorted from blood. Noted subset: CD45RA+ positively selected. In DNA, the CDR3 is TGTGCCAGCAGCCTTGGACCGAGGGGCGAGCAGTACTTC. Its protein product is CASSLGPRGEQYF.